This passage covers 15 T cell receptor beta chains from one sample sequenced in a study. TCRdb reanalysed the RT-PCR reads using MiXCR and keeps one entry per CDR3 protein. The sample includes about 680,000 distinct CDR3 sequences, more than 13% of them seen just once. The sample was memory CD4+ T cells from blood. These TCRs come from a female donor in good health, serving as a healthy control.

This clonotype came up many times. The V call is TRBV12-3 or TRBV12-4, the J call TRBJ2-2, with 9 bases identical to TRBD1. The V and J ends lost 3 bases and 6 bases, in that order; junction bases with no gene match: 8. This CDR3 contains 16 residues. Here the CDR3 reads CASSFSGTGYAGELFF. CDR3 nucleotides: TGTGCCAGCAGTTTTTCCGGGACAGGGTACGCCGGGGAGCTGTTTTTT.

This chain links TRBV6-2 or TRBV6-3 with TRBJ2-2; TRBD1 might be the D (7 bases). The germline V and J ends were trimmed by 0 bases and 4 bases, with 12 bases remaining between them. The V gene's germline CDR1 is MNHEY and CDR2 SVGEGT. The CDR3 runs to 16 residues. CDR3 sequence: CASSYSQGGPTGELFF. In DNA form, the CDR3 reads TGTGCCAGCAGTTACTCTCAGGGGGGACCCACCGGGGAGCTGTTTTTT.

A few counts support this clonotype. V and J are TRBV12-3 or TRBV12-4 and TRBJ1-1; D is possibly TRBD1 (5 bases). The CDR3 contains 14 residues. Between the trimmed V and J ends, which lost 3 bases and 7 bases, there was a span of 15 bases. CDR3 sequence: CASSFVPGGGEAFF. CDR3 bases: TGTGCCAGCAGTTTTGTGCCCGGGGGTGGTGAAGCTTTCTTT.

This clonotype was found many times. This rearrangement joins TRBV5-5 to TRBJ2-1, with TRBD1 matching over 7 bases. CDR1 is SGHKS, CDR2 YYEKEE, per germline (reference sequence). This CDR3 has 17 residues. V was clipped by 4 bases and J by 3 bases; unmatched bases: 13. CDR3 bases: TGTGCCAGCAGCCCCCGGACCGGGACAGAGGGCTACAATGAGCAGTTCTTC. Protein sequence: CASSPRTGTEGYNEQFF.

This chain uses TRBV5-4 with TRBJ1-1, with TRBD1 as a possible D gene (5 bases). V was cut by 4 bases and J by 0 bases, with 16 bases left in between. The CDR3 extends over 16 amino acids. Germline-derived CDR1 and CDR2 are SGHNT and YYREEE (reference sequence). The DNA for the CDR3 is TGTGCCAGCAGCCCCAATCCTGCGGGGCTGAACACTGAAGCTTTCTTT. Amino acid sequence: CASSPNPAGLNTEAFF. The variable domain in full, completed from reference TRBV5-4 and TRBJ1-1, reads ETGVTQSPTHLIKTRGQQVTLRCSSQSGHNTVSWYQQALGQGPQFIFQYYREEENGRGNFPPRFSGLQFPNYSSELNVNALELDDSALYLCASSPNPAGLNTEAFFGQGTRLTVV.

This clonotype has only a few counts. The V and J genes are TRBV7-3 and TRBJ2-3; 8 nucleotides agree with TRBD1. V lost 8 bases to trimming and J lost 5 bases; unmatched junction nucleotides: 0. The CDR3 runs 11 residues. Germline V gene lookup returns CDR1 SGHTA and CDR2 FQGTGA. The CDR3 region is CASGTGDTQYF. In DNA, the CDR3 is TGTGCCAGCGGGACAGGAGATACGCAGTATTTT.

In its sample, this clonotype was seen many times. The V call is TRBV15, the J call TRBJ2-3; maybe TRBD1 (7 bases). CDR3 length: 16 residues. V was pared by 0 bases and J by 6 bases, with 16 bases between. Germline loops: CDR1 LNHNV, CDR2 YYDKDF (reference sequence). DNA of the CDR3: TGTGCCACCAGCAGAGAAAGGACAGGCGGAGGGGATACGCAGTATTTT. Residues: CATSRERTGGGDTQYF.

This clonotype came up many times. V gene TRBV9 combines with J gene TRBJ2-1, with no clear D. V shed 4 bases and J shed 4 bases, with 15 bases lying between them. The CDR3 runs 15 residues. The V gene's germline CDR1 is SGDLS and CDR2 YYNGEE. This chain's CDR3 is CASSPRGDMYNEQFF. The CDR3 bases are TGTGCCAGCAGCCCAAGAGGTGACATGTACAATGAGCAGTTCTTC.

This clonotype has only a few counts. V gene TRBV6-2 or TRBV6-3 combines with J gene TRBJ2-2; D may correspond to TRBD1 or TRBD2 (5 bases each). Germline CDR1 reads MNHEY; CDR2 reads SVGEGT. The CDR3 runs 15 residues. V lost 5 bases and J lost 3, with 13 bases in between. As DNA, the CDR3 is TGTGCCAGCAGTCACCACCAGGGAGACACCGGGGAGCTGTTTTTT. Protein: CASSHHQGDTGELFF.

The V and J genes are TRBV11-2 and TRBJ1-2; perhaps TRBD1 as D (5 bases). CDR1 SGHAT and CDR2 FQNNGV come from the germline V gene. The V end was cut by 5 bases, the J end by 2 bases, with 9 bases between. The CDR3 runs 13 residues. The CDR3 DNA sequence: TGTGCCAGCAGCGTCGGGGCAAACTATGGCTACACCTTC. It translates to CASSVGANYGYTF.

This clonotype was counted between two and nine times. The V and J genes are TRBV5-1 and TRBJ2-1; TRBD2 might be the D (6 bases). Trimming pared 6 bases from V and 5 bases from J, leaving 18 bases between. The CDR3 has 15 amino acids. Germline CDR1 is SGHRS and CDR2 is YFSETQ. The CDR3 region is CASTLAGGANNEQFF. The DNA of the CDR3 is TGCGCCAGCACCCTAGCCGGAGGGGCCAACAATGAGCAGTTCTTC.

This clonotype was seen repeatedly, ten times or more. V is TRBV7-8 and J is TRBJ2-7, with D hard to call. The CDR3 contains 12 residues. With 2 bases removed from V and 5 bases from J, the gap between germline ends came to 7 bases. In germline, CDR1 is SGHVS, CDR2 FQNEAQ. CDR3 bases: TGTGCCAGCAGCTTACACATTAACGAGCAGTACTTC. Its translation is CASSLHINEQYF.

This clonotype showed up many times. The chain joins TRBV10-3 to TRBJ2-1; 9 bases map to TRBD2. Germline V lookup: CDR1 ENHRY, CDR2 SYGVKD. The junction had 6 bases not matched to a gene; V was cut back by 7 bases and J by 8 bases. The CDR3 covers 13 residues. The CDR3 region is CAIMSSGTDEQFF. In nucleotides, the CDR3 is TGTGCCATCATGTCTAGCGGGACGGATGAGCAGTTCTTC.

A few counts support this clonotype. V gene TRBV24-1 combines with J gene TRBJ2-2; the match to TRBD1 covers 8 bases. Germline V CDR1 and CDR2: KGHDR, SFDVKD. The CDR3 is made up of 17 amino acids. Germline trimming cut 3 bases from V and 2 bases from J; bases unmatched to any gene: 7. CDR3 nucleotides: TGTGCCACCAGTGATCCGACCGGGACAGGTAACACCGGGGAGCTGTTTTTT. This encodes CATSDPTGTGNTGELFF.

The chain uses TRBV6-2 or TRBV6-3 and TRBJ2-1; the D gene is possibly TRBD2 (6 bases). Germline V gene sequence: CDR1 MNHEY, CDR2 SVGEGT. Trimming took 2 bases from V and 7 from J, leaving 24 bases between them. The CDR3 has 18 amino acids. The CDR3 loop reads CASSYGVGGLFSGNEQFF. CDR3 DNA: TGTGCCAGCAGTTACGGAGTGGGTGGACTATTCAGTGGAAATGAGCAGTTCTTC.